This T cell receptor beta chain is drawn from a study of T-cell reconstitution after alpha-beta-depleted transplantation in children. The authors prepared the TCRbeta library with unique molecular identifiers. A single record per CDR3 protein comes from TCRdb applying MiXCR to the PCR reads. The data contain over 200,000 distinct CDR3 sequences, roughly a tenth of them singletons. The CDR3 runs 18 residues. Trimming removed 2 bases from V and 2 bases from J, with 19 bases in between. Germline CDR1 reads MNHEY; CDR2 reads SMNVEV (reference sequence). A few counts support this clonotype. Source: PBMCs from the stem cell graft donor, taken from the stem cell graft. This clonotype was sampled from a human donor who donated a stem cell graft to a child with acute lymphoblastic leukemia. V and J are TRBV27 and TRBJ2-1, with D tentatively TRBD1 or TRBD2 (6 bases each). CDR3 residues: CASSLEQLRGRPYNEQFF. CDR3 coding DNA: TGTGCCAGCAGTTTAGAGCAACTTCGGGGGCGACCCTACAATGAGCAGTTCTTC.